This T cell receptor beta chain is drawn from a study of blood T cell repertoires in COVID-19. Study-level background: Some COVID-19 samples were acute and others convalescent; all came from the United States, Italy and Spain. T cells, B-cell-depleted T cells, or PBMCs provided the cDNA or gDNA that served as material.

Clones were sequenced by immunoSEQ multiplex PCR, and TCRdb holds only the in-frame ones, with some missing. Here the sample spans 40,000 to 55,000 clones, just over 90% being singletons. Unmatched junction bases numbered 13, after V lost 5 bases and J lost 7 bases. The CDR3 consists of 16 residues. The germline CDR1 and CDR2 sequences are SGHAT and FQNNGV. Enrollment of patients from Seattle took place during active infection, with longitudinal follow-up. Sequencing was carried out using peripheral blood. The rearrangement links TRBV11-2 to TRBJ2-7; 11 nucleotides agree with TRBD2. The TCR comes from a man aged 45-65 years with COVID-19, enrolled during active disease. CDR3 sequence (DNA): TGTGCCAGCAGCAAGCTAACCCTAGCGGGAGGCTCGGAGCAGTACTTC. Protein product: CASSKLTLAGGSEQYF.